Listed below are T cell receptor beta chains from one sample, sequenced in a study of T cell responses to AZD1222 COVID-19 vaccine. The method was immunoSEQ multiplex PCR; TCRdb's version includes in-frame clones alone and lacks a portion of them. The table includes 90,000 to 120,000 clones, around 92% detected once. This specimen consisted of peripheral blood, obtained on day 0 of AZD1222 vaccination. These TCRs come from an adult in good health. The CDR3 runs from the conserved cysteine through the conserved F or W. D genes are given only for firm matches. Clone size appears in some rows only: once, few, many, or a class for an expanded clone.

CDR3 DNA: TGTGCCATCAGCCCGCAAATCTACAATGAGCAGTTCTTC; CDR3 protein: CAISPQIYNEQFF; D gene: .; J gene: TRBJ2-1; clone size: .; V gene: TRBV10-3
CDR3 DNA: TGTGCCAGCAGCTTACGGGGGAACACCGGGGAGCTGTTTTTT; CDR3 protein: CASSLRGNTGELFF; D gene: .; J gene: TRBJ2-2; clone size: .; V gene: TRBV7-3
CDR3 DNA: TGTGCCAGCACTTCTCAAGAGACCCAGTACTTC; CDR3 protein: CASTSQETQYF; D gene: .; J gene: TRBJ2-5; clone size: .; V gene: TRBV7-2
CDR3 DNA: TGCGCCAGCAGCTTGGCCAGGACTGCAACGGGTTCACCCCTCCACTTT; CDR3 protein: CASSLARTATGSPLHF; D gene: .; J gene: TRBJ1-6; clone size: .; V gene: TRBV5-1
CDR3 DNA: TGTGCCAGCAGCTTTGAACTAGCGGGGGGGGATACGCAGTATTTT; CDR3 protein: CASSFELAGGDTQYF; D gene: .; J gene: TRBJ2-3; clone size: .; V gene: TRBV12-1
CDR3 DNA: TGTGCCAGTAGTCATCAGGGAGGCACTGAAGCTTTCTTT; CDR3 protein: CASSHQGGTEAFF; D gene: .; J gene: TRBJ1-1; clone size: .; V gene: TRBV19
CDR3 DNA: TGTGCCAGCAGTGGTCGGACTAGGTCCTACGAGCAGTACTTC; CDR3 protein: CASSGRTRSYEQYF; D gene: TRBD2; J gene: TRBJ2-7; clone size: .; V gene: TRBV27
CDR3 DNA: TGTGCCAGCAGCTTTACGGCAGATACGCAGTATTTT; CDR3 protein: CASSFTADTQYF; D gene: .; J gene: TRBJ2-3; clone size: .; V gene: TRBV5-6
CDR3 DNA: TGCGCCAGCAGCTTGGAGAGCTACGAGCAGTACTTC; CDR3 protein: CASSLESYEQYF; D gene: .; J gene: TRBJ2-7; clone size: .; V gene: TRBV5-1
CDR3 DNA: TGCGCCAGCAGTTTGGCACACGGGGGGTCTAAGACCCAGTACTTC; CDR3 protein: CASSLAHGGSKTQYF; D gene: TRBD2; J gene: TRBJ2-5; clone size: .; V gene: TRBV5-1
CDR3 DNA: TGTGCCAGCAGCTCCGGGGGCCCTGGAAACACCATATATTTT; CDR3 protein: CASSSGGPGNTIYF; D gene: .; J gene: TRBJ1-3; clone size: .; V gene: TRBV7-3
CDR3 DNA: TGTGCCAGCAGTTACCCACTAGCACCATCAGATACGCAGTATTTT; CDR3 protein: CASSYPLAPSDTQYF; D gene: .; J gene: TRBJ2-3; clone size: .; V gene: TRBV6-6
CDR3 DNA: TGTGCCAGCCGGCGGGCGAGGGAGCAGTACTTC; CDR3 protein: CASRRAREQYF; D gene: .; J gene: TRBJ2-7; clone size: once; V gene: TRBV27
CDR3 DNA: TGTGCCAGCAGCTCGGAGACCCGCCTGGTTTCCAATGAGCAGTTCTTC; CDR3 protein: CASSSETRLVSNEQFF; D gene: .; J gene: TRBJ2-1; clone size: .; V gene: TRBV7-3
CDR3 DNA: TGTGCCAGCAGCTTAGGGACTAGCGGGAGGTCCTACGAGCAGTACTTC; CDR3 protein: CASSLGTSGRSYEQYF; D gene: TRBD2; J gene: TRBJ2-7; clone size: .; V gene: TRBV11-3
CDR3 DNA: TGTGCCAGCAGCGCCTTCATGAACACTGAAGCTTTCTTT; CDR3 protein: CASSAFMNTEAFF; D gene: .; J gene: TRBJ1-1; clone size: .; V gene: TRBV9
CDR3 DNA: TGTGCCAGCAGCTTAGCGGGGAGAGGACTAGCGGGAGGATCGGATACGCAGTATTTT; CDR3 protein: CASSLAGRGLAGGSDTQYF; D gene: TRBD2; J gene: TRBJ2-3; clone size: .; V gene: TRBV7-2
CDR3 DNA: TGTGCCAGCAGCCCACGACTAGGATTTTTGGCCGGGGAGCTGTTTTTT; CDR3 protein: CASSPRLGFLAGELFF; D gene: .; J gene: TRBJ2-2; clone size: .; V gene: TRBV5-6
CDR3 DNA: TGCGCCAGCAGCGGGACAGGGGGCACCGGGGAGCTGTTTTTT; CDR3 protein: CASSGTGGTGELFF; D gene: TRBD1; J gene: TRBJ2-2; clone size: .; V gene: TRBV5-1
CDR3 DNA: TGTGCCAGTAGTACAGCGCCGGTGAACACTGAAGCTTTCTTT; CDR3 protein: CASSTAPVNTEAFF; D gene: .; J gene: TRBJ1-1; clone size: .; V gene: TRBV19
CDR3 DNA: TGTGCCAGCAGCGGCGGGAGGGCCGGGACAGATACGCAGTATTTT; CDR3 protein: CASSGGRAGTDTQYF; D gene: TRBD2; J gene: TRBJ2-3; clone size: once; V gene: TRBV5-4
CDR3 DNA: TGTGCCAGCAGCGATCCCAGCGGGACCGAGCAGTACTTC; CDR3 protein: CASSDPSGTEQYF; D gene: TRBD2; J gene: TRBJ2-7; clone size: .; V gene: TRBV6-5
CDR3 DNA: TGTGCCAGCAGCCCGTTTGGCCACGAGCAGTACTTC; CDR3 protein: CASSPFGHEQYF; D gene: .; J gene: TRBJ2-7; clone size: .; V gene: TRBV7-9
CDR3 DNA: TGTGCCAGCAGCCCCGGAGGGGCAGGGGATAGGTCCCAGCATTTT; CDR3 protein: CASSPGGAGDRSQHF; D gene: .; J gene: TRBJ1-5; clone size: .; V gene: TRBV9
CDR3 DNA: TGCGCCAGCAGCCAAGCGATGTGGAGCGGGAGCACAGACTACAATGAGCAGTTCTTC; CDR3 protein: CASSQAMWSGSTDYNEQFF; D gene: TRBD2; J gene: TRBJ2-1; clone size: once; V gene: TRBV4-3
CDR3 DNA: TGTGCCAGTAGTATCCAGGGGATATCGAACACTGAAGCTTTCTTT; CDR3 protein: CASSIQGISNTEAFF; D gene: .; J gene: TRBJ1-1; clone size: .; V gene: TRBV19
CDR3 DNA: TGTGCCAGTATGAGGGAGTCTGGAAACACCATATATTTT; CDR3 protein: CASMRESGNTIYF; D gene: .; J gene: TRBJ1-3; clone size: .; V gene: TRBV19
CDR3 DNA: TGTGCCAGCACTCCCAGGGGTGGCGGGGAGCTGTTTTTT; CDR3 protein: CASTPRGGGELFF; D gene: .; J gene: TRBJ2-2; clone size: .; V gene: TRBV12-3/TRBV12-4
CDR3 DNA: TGTGCCAGCAGTTACCTCGCGGGTCTAAACGTCCTGACTTTC; CDR3 protein: CASSYLAGLNVLTF; D gene: .; J gene: TRBJ2-6; clone size: .; V gene: TRBV6-2/TRBV6-3
CDR3 DNA: TGTGCCAGCAGCTCAGCTAGCGGGAGTTACAATGAGCAGTTCTTC; CDR3 protein: CASSSASGSYNEQFF; D gene: TRBD2; J gene: TRBJ2-1; clone size: few; V gene: TRBV7-6
CDR3 DNA: TGTGCCTGGAGTAAAGGACAGGTCAATCAGCCCCAGCATTTT; CDR3 protein: CAWSKGQVNQPQHF; D gene: TRBD1; J gene: TRBJ1-5; clone size: .; V gene: TRBV30
CDR3 DNA: TGTGCCAGCGGAGGGGGCGATGATACGCAGTATTTT; CDR3 protein: CASGGGDDTQYF; D gene: .; J gene: TRBJ2-3; clone size: .; V gene: TRBV5-4
CDR3 DNA: TGTGCCAGCAGCTCAAGAGGTTCACCGAACACCGGGGAGCTGTTTTTT; CDR3 protein: CASSSRGSPNTGELFF; D gene: .; J gene: TRBJ2-2; clone size: .; V gene: TRBV11-3
CDR3 DNA: TGCAGCGTTCAGACTAGCGGGGGCTACAATGAGCAGTTCTTC; CDR3 protein: CSVQTSGGYNEQFF; D gene: TRBD2; J gene: TRBJ2-1; clone size: .; V gene: TRBV29-1
CDR3 DNA: TGTGCCGGGACCCGGGACAGAAACACAGATACGCAGTATTTT; CDR3 protein: CAGTRDRNTDTQYF; D gene: TRBD1; J gene: TRBJ2-3; clone size: .; V gene: TRBV5-4
CDR3 DNA: TGTGCCAGCAGTTCCTCAGGGGCCCCCTCCTACGAGCAGTACTTC; CDR3 protein: CASSSSGAPSYEQYF; D gene: .; J gene: TRBJ2-7; clone size: .; V gene: TRBV28
CDR3 DNA: TGTGCCAGCAGTGAGGGGCGGAACTCTGGGGCCAACGTCCTGACTTTC; CDR3 protein: CASSEGRNSGANVLTF; D gene: .; J gene: TRBJ2-6; clone size: .; V gene: TRBV2
CDR3 DNA: TGTGCCAGCAGTCCCGGGACTAGCCTTAACAATGAGCAGTTCTTC; CDR3 protein: CASSPGTSLNNEQFF; D gene: TRBD2; J gene: TRBJ2-1; clone size: .; V gene: TRBV6-2/TRBV6-3
CDR3 DNA: TGTGCCAGCAGTTTAAATGTAGGGCGGGGGGACGAGCAGTACTTC; CDR3 protein: CASSLNVGRGDEQYF; D gene: TRBD2; J gene: TRBJ2-7; clone size: .; V gene: TRBV28
CDR3 DNA: TGTGCCAGCAGCTTGCTCGTGGGGGGTCAGCCCCAGCATTTT; CDR3 protein: CASSLLVGGQPQHF; D gene: .; J gene: TRBJ1-5; clone size: .; V gene: TRBV5-8
CDR3 DNA: TGTGCCAGCACCTCTCGTAGCACAGATACGCAGTATTTT; CDR3 protein: CASTSRSTDTQYF; D gene: .; J gene: TRBJ2-3; clone size: .; V gene: TRBV18
CDR3 DNA: TGTGCCAGTAGTGTGGCGGGAGGGCCCTCTTGTCCACAAGAGACCCAGTACTTC; CDR3 protein: CASSVAGGPSCPQETQYF; D gene: TRBD2; J gene: TRBJ2-5; clone size: .; V gene: TRBV19
CDR3 DNA: TGTGCCAGCAACAGGGTAGGAGGTAACACTGAAGCTTTCTTT; CDR3 protein: CASNRVGGNTEAFF; D gene: .; J gene: TRBJ1-1; clone size: .; V gene: TRBV6-5
CDR3 DNA: TGTGCCAGCAGCACGGGACAGGGGATGGCTAACTATGGCTACACCTTC; CDR3 protein: CASSTGQGMANYGYTF; D gene: TRBD1; J gene: TRBJ1-2; clone size: .; V gene: TRBV5-4
CDR3 DNA: TGTGCCAGCAGCCCGGGGACGGCCGCGGATGGCTACACCTTC; CDR3 protein: CASSPGTAADGYTF; D gene: .; J gene: TRBJ1-2; clone size: once; V gene: TRBV7-2
CDR3 DNA: TGTGCCATCAGTGACAGTGCGGCAGATACGCAGTATTTT; CDR3 protein: CAISDSAADTQYF; D gene: .; J gene: TRBJ2-3; clone size: .; V gene: TRBV10-3
CDR3 DNA: TGTGCCAGCAGCCCCGGGACAGGGACCTACAATGAGCAGTTCTTC; CDR3 protein: CASSPGTGTYNEQFF; D gene: TRBD1; J gene: TRBJ2-1; clone size: .; V gene: TRBV7-2
CDR3 DNA: TGCAGCGCCGGGGACTACGAGCAGTACTTC; CDR3 protein: CSAGDYEQYF; D gene: .; J gene: TRBJ2-7; clone size: .; V gene: TRBV29-1
CDR3 DNA: TGTGCCAGCAGTTTAGGGTATGGGATCTACACCTTC; CDR3 protein: CASSLGYGIYTF; D gene: .; J gene: TRBJ1-2; clone size: .; V gene: TRBV28
CDR3 DNA: TGTGCCAGCAGCCCGGGACAGGGCGGGAACACTGAAGCTTTCTTT; CDR3 protein: CASSPGQGGNTEAFF; D gene: TRBD1; J gene: TRBJ1-1; clone size: .; V gene: TRBV4-2
CDR3 DNA: TGTGCCAGCAGTTTATGGGGGGGTTGGAACTATGGCTACACCTTC; CDR3 protein: CASSLWGGWNYGYTF; D gene: .; J gene: TRBJ1-2; clone size: .; V gene: TRBV28
CDR3 DNA: TGTGCCAGCTCACCACGGGACAGGGGTACCAAAAACATTCAGTACTTC; CDR3 protein: CASSPRDRGTKNIQYF; D gene: TRBD1; J gene: TRBJ2-4; clone size: .; V gene: TRBV18
CDR3 DNA: TGTGCCACCTCCGGGACTACCTTTTACAATGAGCAGTTCTTC; CDR3 protein: CATSGTTFYNEQFF; D gene: TRBD2; J gene: TRBJ2-1; clone size: .; V gene: TRBV24-1
CDR3 DNA: TGTGCCAGCAGCCAGCCACCCACAGGGAATGAGCAGTTCTTC; CDR3 protein: CASSQPPTGNEQFF; D gene: .; J gene: TRBJ2-1; clone size: .; V gene: TRBV3-1/TRBV3-2